The T cell receptor beta chain described here comes from a study of identical twins. Germline CDR1 and CDR2: MGHDK and SYGVNS. The CDR3 is made up of 14 amino acids. V lost 7 bases and J lost 0, with 11 bases in between. In TCRdb, the 5' RACE reads were re-called with MiXCR into one record per CDR3 protein. The sample lists roughly 1.6 million distinct CDR3 sequences, around 33% occurring once. The origin of this receptor is a newborn girl in good health. The sequencing sample was made of cord blood. The chain employs TRBV25-1 and TRBJ2-3; D tentatively reads TRBD1 or TRBD2 (5 bases each). The CDR3 sequence: CASKGRGSTDTQYF. The CDR3, as DNA: TGTGCCAGCAAAGGACGGGGCAGCACAGATACGCAGTATTTT. The entire variable domain, with the rest obtained from reference TRBV25-1 and TRBJ2-3, is as follows: EADIYQTPRYLVIGTGKKITLECSQTMGHDKMYWYQQDPGMELHLIHYSYGVNSTEKGDLSSESTVSRIRTEHFPLTLESARPSHTSQYLCASKGRGSTDTQYFGPGTRLTVL.